The rows below give T cell receptor beta chains drawn from one sample of a study of cytomegalovirus exposure and HLA in healthy donors. Here immunoSEQ multiplex PCR was the method, and the copy in TCRdb shows in-frame clones only, minus some. This table has approximately 90,000 clones, about 85% appearing once. The specimen sequenced was PBMCs. The receptors derive from a man aged 40-50 years in good health and CMV-seropositive. The CDR3 runs from the conserved cysteine through the conserved F or W. The D gene is left open where the match is weak. Only part of the rows carry a size: once, few, many, or a class if the clone is expanded.

V gene,clone size,D gene,J gene,CDR3 DNA,CDR3 protein
TRBV6-1,-,-,TRBJ1-6,TGTGCCAGCAGTTTCGAGGGCCCCTATAATTCACCCCTCCACTTT,CASSFEGPYNSPLHF
TRBV19,-,TRBD2,TRBJ2-3,TGTGCCAGTCTCCCTAGCGGGAGGGGGATCAGCACAGATACGCAGTATTTT,CASLPSGRGISTDTQYF
TRBV5-1,-,-,TRBJ1-5,TGCGCCAGCAGCTTGGAAGGACGGGGTAGCAATCAGCCCCAGCATTTT,CASSLEGRGSNQPQHF
TRBV27,-,-,TRBJ2-2,TGTGCCACCGCTGTCGGGACATACCCGTCCGGGGAGCTGTTTTTT,CATAVGTYPSGELFF
TRBV9,-,TRBD2,TRBJ2-7,TGTGCCAGCAGCGTAGCGGCGGGAGGCTACGAGCAGTACTTC,CASSVAAGGYEQYF
TRBV4-2,-,TRBD2,TRBJ2-1,TGTGCCAGCAGCCAAGACTTGGGTAGCGGGAGCTCCTTAAAGGGTGAGCAGTTCTTC,CASSQDLGSGSSLKGEQFF
TRBV11-1,-,-,TRBJ2-3,TGTGCCAGCAGAGGACGGGAAATCACTAGCACAGATACGCAGTATTTT,CASRGREITSTDTQYF
TRBV11-3,-,-,TRBJ1-3,TGTGCCAGCAGCCTCCCCAGGCCGGGAGGAAACACCATATATTTT,CASSLPRPGGNTIYF
TRBV5-1,-,TRBD1,TRBJ1-1,TGCGCCAGCAGCTCCGGGACAGGGATCATGAACACTGAAGCTTTCTTT,CASSSGTGIMNTEAFF
TRBV4-2,-,-,TRBJ2-7,TGTGCCAGCAGCCACTTCGACAGCCTTTCCTACGAGCAGTACTTC,CASSHFDSLSYEQYF
TRBV28,-,-,TRBJ2-7,TGTGCCAGCAGTTTGGGCGCCGTCCCCTACGAGCAGTACTTC,CASSLGAVPYEQYF
TRBV6-5,-,TRBD1,TRBJ1-3,TGTGCCAGCAGTTTCAAGACAGGGAGCTCTGGAAACACCATATATTTT,CASSFKTGSSGNTIYF
TRBV6-5,-,-,TRBJ1-2,TGTGCCAGCAGTTCGCAGGGGAACTATGGCTACACCTTC,CASSSQGNYGYTF
TRBV6-1,-,-,TRBJ1-4,TGTGCCAGCAGAGACGGGGGAAGGGATGAAAAACTGTTTTTT,CASRDGGRDEKLFF
TRBV14,-,TRBD1,TRBJ1-2,TGTGCCAGCAGCCAAAGACAGGGATCCAACTATGGCTACACCTTC,CASSQRQGSNYGYTF
TRBV30,-,-,TRBJ1-1,TGTGCCTGGAGTGTACAGGGGAACACTGAAGCTTTCTTT,CAWSVQGNTEAFF
TRBV28,-,TRBD2,TRBJ2-1,TGTGCCAGCATTGCCCCACTAGCGGGAGGAATTGGCAATGAGCAGTTCTTC,CASIAPLAGGIGNEQFF
TRBV7-9,few,-,TRBJ2-4,TGTGCCAGCAGCTTAGTTCGGGTAAACATTCAGTACTTC,CASSLVRVNIQYF
TRBV5-4,-,-,TRBJ2-2,TGTGCCAGCAGCTTGGAACAGGGGAACACCGGGGAGCTGTTTTTT,CASSLEQGNTGELFF
TRBV2,-,TRBD1,TRBJ1-1,TGTGCCAGCAGCCCCGGGACAGGGAGAATGAACACTGAAGCTTTCTTT,CASSPGTGRMNTEAFF
TRBV10-3,-,-,TRBJ2-7,TGTGCCATCAGTGACGGGGAATACGAGCAGTACTTC,CAISDGEYEQYF
TRBV27,-,-,TRBJ2-5,TGTGCCAGCAGCTTCGGAGTGATAGAGACCCAGTACTTC,CASSFGVIETQYF
TRBV19,-,-,TRBJ2-7,TGTGCCAGTAGTACAGGACAAGGATCTCCCTACGAGCAGTACTTC,CASSTGQGSPYEQYF
TRBV29-1,-,TRBD1,TRBJ2-6,TGCAGCGTCGGACAGGGGGGGAACTCTGGGGCCAACGTCCTGACTTTC,CSVGQGGNSGANVLTF
TRBV6-5,-,TRBD2,TRBJ2-1,TGTGCCAGCACTCAGGGGGGACTAGCGGGAGAGCAGTTCTTC,CASTQGGLAGEQFF
TRBV6-1,few,-,TRBJ1-2,TGTGCCAGCAGTGAAGCCCAGACAGGTGCTTATGGCTACACCTTC,CASSEAQTGAYGYTF
TRBV9,-,TRBD1,TRBJ1-3,TGTGCCAGCAGCGTAGGCCAGGGGGTTGGAAACACCATATATTTT,CASSVGQGVGNTIYF
TRBV2,few,TRBD1,TRBJ2-3,TGTGCCAGCAGTGTACAGGGGGCAGGCACAGATACGCAGTATTTT,CASSVQGAGTDTQYF
TRBV5-1,-,TRBD1,TRBJ2-7,TGCGCCAGCAGCTCCGACGGGGGGACAGGGGGCACCGAGCAGTACTTC,CASSSDGGTGGTEQYF
TRBV2,once,-,TRBJ2-5,TGTGCCAGCAGTGAAGTTCGGGCGGGAGAGACCCAGTACTTC,CASSEVRAGETQYF
TRBV29-1,-,-,TRBJ2-5,TGCAGCTCACAACAGGGCCAAGAGACCCAGTACTTC,CSSQQGQETQYF
TRBV7-2,-,TRBD2,TRBJ2-1,TGTGCCAGCAGCCCCTCGCCCCCTAGCGGGGGGGCGGGTGAGCAGTTCTTC,CASSPSPPSGGAGEQFF
TRBV5-6,-,TRBD1,TRBJ2-7,TGTGCCAGCAGCGGCCGGGACAGGGCTTTGGGGGAGCAGTACTTC,CASSGRDRALGEQYF
TRBV5-1,few,TRBD2,TRBJ2-5,TGCGCCAGCAGCTTGGGGACTAGCGGGGGGCGTGGTGTGGAGACCCAGTACTTC,CASSLGTSGGRGVETQYF
TRBV28,once,TRBD1,TRBJ2-7,TGTGCCAGCACCGTCGCCGGGACAGGGGGTAGGTACGAGCAGTACTTC,CASTVAGTGGRYEQYF
TRBV5-1,-,-,TRBJ2-7,TGCGCCAGCAAGCCCCCTGGCGGTACCTACGAGCAGTACTTC,CASKPPGGTYEQYF
TRBV6-5,-,-,TRBJ1-1,TGTGCCAGCAGTTACTCCCAGGGGAACACTGAAGCTTTCTTT,CASSYSQGNTEAFF
TRBV19,-,-,TRBJ2-2,TGTGCCAGTAGTATCTTGGGACAGAACACCGGGGAGCTGTTTTTT,CASSILGQNTGELFF
TRBV28,-,-,TRBJ2-2,TGTGCCAGCAGTTTGCTTGGCCTCGGGGAGCTGTTTTTT,CASSLLGLGELFF
TRBV14,-,-,TRBJ1-2,TGTGCCAGCAGTCACCGCAGGGCCTATGGCTACACCTTC,CASSHRRAYGYTF
TRBV6-5,-,-,TRBJ1-1,TGTGCCAGCAGTTACGAGGTTATGGGCACTGAAGCTTTCTTT,CASSYEVMGTEAFF
TRBV4-1,-,-,TRBJ2-1,TGCGCCAGCAGCCAAGATCTCGATGAGCAGTTCTTC,CASSQDLDEQFF
TRBV29-1,-,TRBD2,TRBJ2-5,TGCAGCGTTGCCCTGGGGGGAGGGCAAGAGACCCAGTACTTC,CSVALGGGQETQYF
TRBV2,-,TRBD1,TRBJ1-2,TGTGCCAGCAGGGTTGACAGGGAAAATGGCTACACCTTC,CASRVDRENGYTF
TRBV6-5,-,-,TRBJ2-7,TGTGCCAGCGGCAGAGGATCCCCCTACGAGCAGTACTTC,CASGRGSPYEQYF
TRBV6-5,-,TRBD2,TRBJ2-7,TGTGCCAGCAGTTACGGGAGGGGCGAGCGGTCGGACGAGCAGTACTTC,CASSYGRGERSDEQYF
TRBV7-2,-,TRBD1,TRBJ1-5,TGTGCCAGCAGCCTGGACAGGCTCAATCAGCCCCAGCATTTT,CASSLDRLNQPQHF